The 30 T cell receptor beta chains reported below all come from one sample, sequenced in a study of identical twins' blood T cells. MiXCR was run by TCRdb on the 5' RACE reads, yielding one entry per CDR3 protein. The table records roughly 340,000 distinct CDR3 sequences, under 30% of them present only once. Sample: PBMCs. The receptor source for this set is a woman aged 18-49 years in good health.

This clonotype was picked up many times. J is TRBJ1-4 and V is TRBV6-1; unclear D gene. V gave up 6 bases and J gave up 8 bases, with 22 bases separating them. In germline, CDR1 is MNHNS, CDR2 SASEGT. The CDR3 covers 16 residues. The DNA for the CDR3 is TGTGCCAGCAGCCCCACCCCAGGTGCCGAGGGAGAAAAACTGTTTTTT. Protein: CASSPTPGAEGEKLFF.

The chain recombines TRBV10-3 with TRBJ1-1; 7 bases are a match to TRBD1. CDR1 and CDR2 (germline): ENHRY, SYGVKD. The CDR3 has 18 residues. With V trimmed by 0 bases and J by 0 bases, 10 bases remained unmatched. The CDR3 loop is CAISESARGNRMNTEAFF. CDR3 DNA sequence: TGTGCCATCAGTGAGTCTGCCAGGGGGAACCGTATGAACACTGAAGCTTTCTTT.

The CDR3 coding sequence is TGTGCCACCAGTGACCGTCTAGGGGGCAATGAGCAGTTCTTC. Its protein product is CATSDRLGGNEQFF. The V and J genes are TRBV24-1 and TRBJ2-1; the D gene is possibly TRBD1 (6 bases). V gave up 4 bases and J gave up 6 bases, with 12 bases separating them. This CDR3 region has 14 residues. Germline assignment: CDR1 KGHDR and CDR2 SFDVKD.

CDR3 nucleotides: TGTGCCAGCAGCGAGACAGCCTATAATTCACCCCTCCACTTT. This codes for CASSETAYNSPLHF. The V and J genes are TRBV3-1 and TRBJ1-6, with D perhaps TRBD1 (5 bases). CDR1 is LGHDT and CDR2 is YNNKEL in the germline V gene (reference sequence). Trimming removed 5 bases at V and 2 bases at J, with 7 bases between. This CDR3 comprises 14 residues.

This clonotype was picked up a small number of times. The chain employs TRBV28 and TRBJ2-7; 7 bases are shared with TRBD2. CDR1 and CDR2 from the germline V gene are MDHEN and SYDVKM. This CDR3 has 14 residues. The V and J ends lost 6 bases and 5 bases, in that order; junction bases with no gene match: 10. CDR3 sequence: CASRNPGGTHEQYF. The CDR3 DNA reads TGTGCCAGCAGGAATCCGGGGGGAACCCACGAGCAGTACTTC.

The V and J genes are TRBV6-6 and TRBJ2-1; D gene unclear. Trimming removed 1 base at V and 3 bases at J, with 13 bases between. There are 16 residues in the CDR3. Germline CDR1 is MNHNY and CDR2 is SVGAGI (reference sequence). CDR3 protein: CASSYLWLVFYNEQFF. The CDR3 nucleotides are TGTGCCAGCAGTTACTTATGGCTAGTATTCTACAATGAGCAGTTCTTC.

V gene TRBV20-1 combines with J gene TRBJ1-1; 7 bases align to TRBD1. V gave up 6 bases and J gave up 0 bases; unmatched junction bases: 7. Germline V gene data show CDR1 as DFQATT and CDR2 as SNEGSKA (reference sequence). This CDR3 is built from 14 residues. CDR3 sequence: CSAQKQGMNTEAFF. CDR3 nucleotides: TGCAGTGCGCAAAAACAGGGGATGAACACTGAAGCTTTCTTT.

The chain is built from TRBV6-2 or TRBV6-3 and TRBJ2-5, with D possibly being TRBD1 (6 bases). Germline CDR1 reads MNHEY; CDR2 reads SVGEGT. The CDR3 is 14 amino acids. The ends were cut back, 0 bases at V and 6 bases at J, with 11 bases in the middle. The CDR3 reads CASSYSGALKTQYF. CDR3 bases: TGTGCCAGCAGTTACTCGGGGGCTTTGAAGACCCAGTACTTC.

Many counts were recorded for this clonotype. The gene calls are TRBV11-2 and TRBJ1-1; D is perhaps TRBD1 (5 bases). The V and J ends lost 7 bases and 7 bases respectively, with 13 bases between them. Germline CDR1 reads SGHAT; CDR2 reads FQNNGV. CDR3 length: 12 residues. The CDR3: CASTTRGGEAFF. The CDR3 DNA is TGTGCCAGCACCACTAGGGGAGGTGAAGCTTTCTTT.

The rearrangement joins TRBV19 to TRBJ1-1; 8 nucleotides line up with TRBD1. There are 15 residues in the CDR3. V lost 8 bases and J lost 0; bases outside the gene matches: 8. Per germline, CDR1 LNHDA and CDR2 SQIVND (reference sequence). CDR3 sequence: CASHRGDRMNTEAFF. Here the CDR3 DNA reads TGTGCCAGTCACAGGGGGGACAGAATGAACACTGAAGCTTTCTTT.

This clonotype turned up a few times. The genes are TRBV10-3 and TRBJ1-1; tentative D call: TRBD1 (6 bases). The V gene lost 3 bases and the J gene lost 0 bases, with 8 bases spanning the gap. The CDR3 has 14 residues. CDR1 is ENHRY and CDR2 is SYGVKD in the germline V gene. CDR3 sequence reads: CAISDKGVNTEAFF. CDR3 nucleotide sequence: TGTGCCATCAGTGATAAGGGGGTGAACACTGAAGCTTTCTTT.

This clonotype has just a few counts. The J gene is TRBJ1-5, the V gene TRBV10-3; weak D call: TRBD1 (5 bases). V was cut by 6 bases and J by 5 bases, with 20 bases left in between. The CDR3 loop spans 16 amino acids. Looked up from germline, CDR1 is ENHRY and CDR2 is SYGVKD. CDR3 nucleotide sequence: TGTGCCATCAGCGATCCGGGACGGTCAGATTATCAGCCCCAGCATTTT. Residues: CAISDPGRSDYQPQHF.

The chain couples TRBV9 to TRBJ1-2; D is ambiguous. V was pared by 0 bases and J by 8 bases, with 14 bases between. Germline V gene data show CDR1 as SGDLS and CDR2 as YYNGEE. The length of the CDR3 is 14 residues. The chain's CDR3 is CASSVVPGLDGYTF. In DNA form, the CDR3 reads TGTGCCAGCAGCGTAGTTCCGGGCTTGGACGGCTACACCTTC.

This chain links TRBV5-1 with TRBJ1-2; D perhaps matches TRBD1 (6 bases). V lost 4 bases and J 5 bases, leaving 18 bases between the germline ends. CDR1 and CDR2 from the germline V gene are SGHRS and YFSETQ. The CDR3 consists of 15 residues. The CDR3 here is CASSRDITGLYGYTF. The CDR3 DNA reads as TGCGCCAGCAGCAGGGACATAACAGGATTGTATGGCTACACCTTC.

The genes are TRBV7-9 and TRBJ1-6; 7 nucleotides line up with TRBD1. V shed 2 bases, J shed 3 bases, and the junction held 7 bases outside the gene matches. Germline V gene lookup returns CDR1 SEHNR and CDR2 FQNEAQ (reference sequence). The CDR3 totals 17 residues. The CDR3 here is CASSLKDRRYYNSPLHF. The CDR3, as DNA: TGTGCCAGCAGCTTAAAGGACAGGCGATACTATAATTCACCCCTCCACTTT.

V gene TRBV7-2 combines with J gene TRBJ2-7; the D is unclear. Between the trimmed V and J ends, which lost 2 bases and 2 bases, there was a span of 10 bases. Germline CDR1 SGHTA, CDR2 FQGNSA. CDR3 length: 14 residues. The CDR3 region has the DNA TGTGCCAGCAGCTTATTGGGTATCCCCTACGAGCAGTACTTC. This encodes CASSLLGIPYEQYF.

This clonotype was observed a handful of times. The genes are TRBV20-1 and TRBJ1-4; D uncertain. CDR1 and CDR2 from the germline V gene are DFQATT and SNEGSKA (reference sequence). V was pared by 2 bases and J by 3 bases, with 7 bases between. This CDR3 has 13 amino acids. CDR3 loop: CSARREANEKLFF. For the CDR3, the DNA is TGCAGTGCTAGACGGGAGGCTAATGAAAAACTGTTTTTT.

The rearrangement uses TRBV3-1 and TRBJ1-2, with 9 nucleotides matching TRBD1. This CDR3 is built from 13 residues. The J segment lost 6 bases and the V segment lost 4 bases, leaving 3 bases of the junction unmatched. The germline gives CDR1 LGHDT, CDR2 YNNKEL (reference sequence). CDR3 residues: CASSPRQGDGYTF. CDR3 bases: TGTGCCAGCAGCCCCCGACAGGGGGATGGCTACACCTTC.

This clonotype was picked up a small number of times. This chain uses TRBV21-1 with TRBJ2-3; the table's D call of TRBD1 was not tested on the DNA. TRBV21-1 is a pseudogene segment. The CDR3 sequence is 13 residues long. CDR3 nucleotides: TGTGCCAGCCTAAGACAGGGGAAGGATACGCAGTATTTT. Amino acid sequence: CASLRQGKDTQYF.

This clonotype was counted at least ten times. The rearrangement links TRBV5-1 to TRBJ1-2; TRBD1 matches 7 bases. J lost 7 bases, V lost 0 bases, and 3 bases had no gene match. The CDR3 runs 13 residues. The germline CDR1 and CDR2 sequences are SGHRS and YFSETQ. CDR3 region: CASSLEGGIGYTF. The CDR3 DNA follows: TGCGCCAGCAGCTTGGAAGGGGGCATTGGCTACACCTTC.

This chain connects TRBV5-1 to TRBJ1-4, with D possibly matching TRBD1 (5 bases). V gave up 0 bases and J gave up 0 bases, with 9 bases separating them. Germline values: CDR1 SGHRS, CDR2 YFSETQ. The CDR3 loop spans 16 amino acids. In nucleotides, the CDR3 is TGCGCCAGCAGCTTGGATGACAGTGCAACTAATGAAAAACTGTTTTTT. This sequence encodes CASSLDDSATNEKLFF.

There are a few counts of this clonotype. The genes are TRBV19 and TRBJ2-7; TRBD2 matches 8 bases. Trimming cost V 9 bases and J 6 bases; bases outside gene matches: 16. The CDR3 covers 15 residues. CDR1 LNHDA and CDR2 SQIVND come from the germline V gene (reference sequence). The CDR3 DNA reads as TGTGCCAGCCAGTTCCGCTCGGGAGGGACGGGCGAGCAGTACTTC. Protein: CASQFRSGGTGEQYF.

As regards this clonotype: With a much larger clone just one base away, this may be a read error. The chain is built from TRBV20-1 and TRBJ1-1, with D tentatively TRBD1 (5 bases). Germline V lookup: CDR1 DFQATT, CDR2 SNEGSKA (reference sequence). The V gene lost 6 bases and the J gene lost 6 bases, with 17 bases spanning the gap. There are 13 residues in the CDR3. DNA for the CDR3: TGCAGTGCCAGCACCGACGGACACGCTGAAGCTTTCTTT. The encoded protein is CSASTDGHAEAFF.

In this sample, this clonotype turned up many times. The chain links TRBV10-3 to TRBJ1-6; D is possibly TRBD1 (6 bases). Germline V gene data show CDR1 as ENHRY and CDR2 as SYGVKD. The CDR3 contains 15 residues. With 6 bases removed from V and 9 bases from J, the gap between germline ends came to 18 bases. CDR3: CAISRQRGSISPLHF. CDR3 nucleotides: TGTGCCATCAGCCGGCAGAGGGGGTCAATTTCACCCCTCCACTTT.

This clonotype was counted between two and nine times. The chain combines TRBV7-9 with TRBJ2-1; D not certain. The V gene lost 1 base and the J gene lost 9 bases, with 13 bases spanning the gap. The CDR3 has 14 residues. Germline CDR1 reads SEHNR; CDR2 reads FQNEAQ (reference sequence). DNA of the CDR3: TGTGCCAGCAGCTTAGATTTCGGGCTCTTTGAGCAGTTCTTC. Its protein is CASSLDFGLFEQFF. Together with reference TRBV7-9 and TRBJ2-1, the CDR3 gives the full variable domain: DTGVSQNPRHKITKRGQNVTFRCDPISEHNRLYWYRQTLGQGPEFLTYFQNEAQLEKSRLLSDRFSAERPKGSFSTLEIQRTEQGDSAMYLCASSLDFGLFEQFFGPGTRLTVL.

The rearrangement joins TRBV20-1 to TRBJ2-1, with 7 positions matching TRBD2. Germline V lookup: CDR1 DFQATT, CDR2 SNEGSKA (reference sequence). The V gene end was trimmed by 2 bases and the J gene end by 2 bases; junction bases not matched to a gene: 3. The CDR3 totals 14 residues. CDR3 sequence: CSARPSGPYNEQFF. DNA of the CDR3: TGCAGTGCTAGACCTAGCGGACCCTACAATGAGCAGTTCTTC.

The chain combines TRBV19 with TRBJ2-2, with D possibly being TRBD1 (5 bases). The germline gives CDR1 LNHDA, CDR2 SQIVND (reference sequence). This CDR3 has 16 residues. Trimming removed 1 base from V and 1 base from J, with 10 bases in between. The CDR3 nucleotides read TGTGCCAGTAGTATAGCTAGGGGCCGGAACACCGGGGAGCTGTTTTTT. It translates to CASSIARGRNTGELFF. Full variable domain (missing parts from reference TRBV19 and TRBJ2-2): DGGITQSPKYLFRKEGQNVTLSCEQNLNHDAMYWYRQDPGQGLRLIYYSQIVNDFQKGDIAEGYSVSREKKESFPLTVTSAQKNPTAFYLCASSIARGRNTGELFFGEGSRLTVL.

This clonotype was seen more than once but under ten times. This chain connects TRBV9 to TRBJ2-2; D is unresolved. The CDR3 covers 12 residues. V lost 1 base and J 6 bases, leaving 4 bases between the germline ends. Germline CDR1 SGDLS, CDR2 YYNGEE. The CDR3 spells CASSVSAGELFF. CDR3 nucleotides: TGTGCCAGCAGCGTATCCGCCGGGGAGCTGTTTTTT.

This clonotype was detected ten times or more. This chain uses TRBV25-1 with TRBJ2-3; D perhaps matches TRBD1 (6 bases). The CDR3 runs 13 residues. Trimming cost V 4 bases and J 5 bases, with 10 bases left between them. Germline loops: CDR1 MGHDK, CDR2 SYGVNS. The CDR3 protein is CASSVAGVDTQYF. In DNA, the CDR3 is TGTGCCAGCAGTGTGGCAGGGGTAGATACGCAGTATTTT.

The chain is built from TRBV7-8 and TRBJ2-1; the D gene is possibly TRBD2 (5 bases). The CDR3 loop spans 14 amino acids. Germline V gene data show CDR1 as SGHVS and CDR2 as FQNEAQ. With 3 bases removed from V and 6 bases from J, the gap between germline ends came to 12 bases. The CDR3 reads CASSLLRGGNEQFF. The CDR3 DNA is TGTGCCAGCAGCTTGCTTAGAGGAGGCAATGAGCAGTTCTTC. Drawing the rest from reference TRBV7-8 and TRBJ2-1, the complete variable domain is GAGVSQSPRYKVAKRGQDVALRCDPISGHVSLFWYQQALGQGPEFLTYFQNEAQLDKSGLPSDRFFAERPEGSVSTLKIQRTQQEDSAVYLCASSLLRGGNEQFFGPGTRLTVL.